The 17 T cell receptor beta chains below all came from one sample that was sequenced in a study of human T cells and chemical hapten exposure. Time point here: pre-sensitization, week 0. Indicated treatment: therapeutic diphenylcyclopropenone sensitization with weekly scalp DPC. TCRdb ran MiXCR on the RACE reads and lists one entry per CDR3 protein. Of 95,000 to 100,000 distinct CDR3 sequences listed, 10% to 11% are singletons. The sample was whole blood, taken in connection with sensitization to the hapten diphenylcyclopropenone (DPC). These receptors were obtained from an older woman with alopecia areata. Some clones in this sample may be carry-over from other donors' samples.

The CDR3 DNA reads TGTGCCAGTAGTGAACGTGTGACTGGAAACACCATATATTTT. Translating it yields CASSERVTGNTIYF. V is TRBV19 and J is TRBJ1-3; D ambiguous. The CDR3 loop spans 14 amino acids. The germline V gene encodes CDR1 LNHDA and CDR2 SQIVND (reference sequence). The ends were cut back, 5 bases at V and 2 bases at J, with 10 bases in the middle.

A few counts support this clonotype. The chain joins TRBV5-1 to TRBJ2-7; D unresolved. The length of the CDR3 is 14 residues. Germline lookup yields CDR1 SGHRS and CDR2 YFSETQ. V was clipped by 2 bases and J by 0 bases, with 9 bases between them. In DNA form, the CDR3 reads TGCGCCAGCAGCTTCTTCTCGAGCTCCTACGAGCAGTACTTC. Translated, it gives CASSFFSSSYEQYF. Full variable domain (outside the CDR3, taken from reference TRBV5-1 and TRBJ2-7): KAGVTQTPRYLIKTRGQQVTLSCSPISGHRSVSWYQQTPGQGLQFLFEYFSETQRNKGNFPGRFSGRQFSNSRSEMNVSTLELGDSALYLCASSFFSSSYEQYFGPGTRLTVT.

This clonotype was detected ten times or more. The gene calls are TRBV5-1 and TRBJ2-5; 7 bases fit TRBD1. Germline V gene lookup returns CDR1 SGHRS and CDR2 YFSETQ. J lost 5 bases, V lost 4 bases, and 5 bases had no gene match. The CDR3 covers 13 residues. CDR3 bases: TGCGCCAGCAGCCTAGGACAGGTGGAGACCCAGTACTTC. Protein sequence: CASSLGQVETQYF.

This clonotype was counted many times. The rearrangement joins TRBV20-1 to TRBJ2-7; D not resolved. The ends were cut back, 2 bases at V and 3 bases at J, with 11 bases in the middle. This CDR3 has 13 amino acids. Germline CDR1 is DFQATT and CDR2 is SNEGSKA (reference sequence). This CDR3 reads CSARSRGDYEQYF. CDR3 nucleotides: TGCAGTGCTAGATCACGTGGGGACTACGAGCAGTACTTC.

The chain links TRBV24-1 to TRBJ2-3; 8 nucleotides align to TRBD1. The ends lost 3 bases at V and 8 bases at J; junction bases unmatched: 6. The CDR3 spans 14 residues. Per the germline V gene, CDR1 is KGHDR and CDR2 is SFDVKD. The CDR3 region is CATSDGQGRGTQYF. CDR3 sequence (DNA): TGTGCCACCAGTGATGGACAGGGAAGGGGTACGCAGTATTTT.

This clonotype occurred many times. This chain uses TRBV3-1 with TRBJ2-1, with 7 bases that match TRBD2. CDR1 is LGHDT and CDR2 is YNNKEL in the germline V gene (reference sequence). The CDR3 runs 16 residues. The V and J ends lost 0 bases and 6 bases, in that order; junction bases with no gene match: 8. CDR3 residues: CASSQDLGLGVNEQFF. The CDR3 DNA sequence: TGTGCCAGCAGCCAAGATCTAGGACTAGGGGTCAATGAGCAGTTCTTC.

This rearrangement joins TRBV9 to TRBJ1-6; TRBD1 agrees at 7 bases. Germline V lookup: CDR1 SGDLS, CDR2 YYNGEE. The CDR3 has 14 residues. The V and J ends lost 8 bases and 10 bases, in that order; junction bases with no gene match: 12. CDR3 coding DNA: TGTGCCAGTACAAGCGACAGGGTAAAATCACCCCTCCACTTT. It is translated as CASTSDRVKSPLHF.

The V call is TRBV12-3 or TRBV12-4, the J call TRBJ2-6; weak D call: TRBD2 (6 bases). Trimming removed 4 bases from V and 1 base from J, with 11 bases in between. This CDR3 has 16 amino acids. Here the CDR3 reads CASSSSAGSGANVLTF. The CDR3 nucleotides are TGTGCCAGCAGTTCCTCCGCGGGGTCTGGGGCCAACGTCCTGACTTTC.

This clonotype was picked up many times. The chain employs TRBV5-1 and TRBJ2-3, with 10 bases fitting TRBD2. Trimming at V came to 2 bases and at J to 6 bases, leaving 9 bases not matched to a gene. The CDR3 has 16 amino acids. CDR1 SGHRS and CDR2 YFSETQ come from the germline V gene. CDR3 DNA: TGCGCCAGCAGCTTCGGTAGCGGGGGGACGTGGGATACGCAGTATTTT. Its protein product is CASSFGSGGTWDTQYF.

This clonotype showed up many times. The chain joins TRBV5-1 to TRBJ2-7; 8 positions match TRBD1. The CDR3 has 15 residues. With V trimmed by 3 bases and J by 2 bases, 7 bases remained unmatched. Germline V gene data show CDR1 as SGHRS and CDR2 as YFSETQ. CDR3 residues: CASSSQQGVAYEQYF. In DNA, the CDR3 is TGCGCCAGCAGCTCTCAACAGGGGGTTGCCTACGAGCAGTACTTC.

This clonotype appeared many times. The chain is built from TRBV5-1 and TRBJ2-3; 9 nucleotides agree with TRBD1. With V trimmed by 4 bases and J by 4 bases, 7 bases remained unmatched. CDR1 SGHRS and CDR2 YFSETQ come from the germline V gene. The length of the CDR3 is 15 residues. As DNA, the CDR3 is TGCGCCAGCAGCGGCGGACAGGGGTGGGCAGATACGCAGTATTTT. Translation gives CASSGGQGWADTQYF.

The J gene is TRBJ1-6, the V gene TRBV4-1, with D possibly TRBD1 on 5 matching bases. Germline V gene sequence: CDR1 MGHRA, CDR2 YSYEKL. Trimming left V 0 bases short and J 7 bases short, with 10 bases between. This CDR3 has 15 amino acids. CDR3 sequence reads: CASSQEDIGNSPLHF. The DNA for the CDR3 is TGCGCCAGCAGCCAAGAGGACATAGGAAATTCACCCCTCCACTTT.

In DNA form, the CDR3 reads TGCGCCAGCAGTCCGGGAGGTGTGAACACTGAAGCTTTCTTT. It is translated as CASSPGGVNTEAFF. The chain carries TRBV10-2 and TRBJ1-1; D is ambiguous. Germline V gene sequence: CDR1 WSHSY, CDR2 SAAADI. This CDR3 comprises 14 residues. Trimming took 5 bases from V and 0 from J, leaving 10 bases between them.

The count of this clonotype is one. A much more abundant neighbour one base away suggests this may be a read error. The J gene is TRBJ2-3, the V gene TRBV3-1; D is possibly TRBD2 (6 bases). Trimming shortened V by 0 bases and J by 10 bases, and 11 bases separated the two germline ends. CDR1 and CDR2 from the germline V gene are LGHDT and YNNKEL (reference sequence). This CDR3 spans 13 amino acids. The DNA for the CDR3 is TGTGCCAGCAGCCAAGATTACGGGGGTGCGCAGTATTTT. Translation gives CASSQDYGGAQYF.

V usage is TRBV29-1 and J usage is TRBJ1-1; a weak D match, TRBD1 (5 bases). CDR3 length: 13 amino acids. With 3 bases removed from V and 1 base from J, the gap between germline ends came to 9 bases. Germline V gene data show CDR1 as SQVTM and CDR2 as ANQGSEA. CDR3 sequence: CSVEGQENTEAFF. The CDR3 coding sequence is TGCAGCGTTGAGGGGCAGGAGAACACTGAAGCTTTCTTT.

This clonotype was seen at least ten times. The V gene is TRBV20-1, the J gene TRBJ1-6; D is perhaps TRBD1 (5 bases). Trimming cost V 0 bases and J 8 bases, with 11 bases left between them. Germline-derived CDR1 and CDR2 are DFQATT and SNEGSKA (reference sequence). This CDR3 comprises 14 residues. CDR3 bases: TGCAGTGCTAGAGATGGGCAGGGTTATTCACCCCTCCACTTT. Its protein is CSARDGQGYSPLHF.

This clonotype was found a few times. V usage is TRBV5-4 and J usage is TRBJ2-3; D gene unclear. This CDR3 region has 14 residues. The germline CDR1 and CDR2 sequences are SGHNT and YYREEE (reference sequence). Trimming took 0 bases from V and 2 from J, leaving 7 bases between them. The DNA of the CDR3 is TGTGCCAGCAGCTTGGGGACCCCCACAGATACGCAGTATTTT. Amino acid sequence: CASSLGTPTDTQYF.